Following are 32 T cell receptor beta chains from one sample sequenced in a study of shared clonotypes between healthy human individuals. Sequenced by immunoSEQ multiplex PCR; TCRdb stores in-frame clones only, minus some. Of about 1 million clones in the sample, more than 60% were seen once. The sample was memory CD4+ T cells sorted from blood. This sample's subset: CD45RA-negative fraction. The receptors derive from a man aged 18-30 years in good health.

The CDR3 here is CSVERDSNIQYF. CDR3 DNA sequence: TGCAGCGTTGAAAGAGACAGCAACATTCAGTACTTC. The J gene is TRBJ2-4, the V gene TRBV29-1; the D gene is possibly TRBD1 (5 bases). Trimming took off 2 bases at V and 7 bases at J, with 9 bases between the two ends. CDR1 and CDR2 from the germline V gene are SQVTM and ANQGSEA. The length of the CDR3 is 12 residues.

The chain combines TRBV29-1 with TRBJ2-1; 9 nucleotides align to TRBD1. CDR1 and CDR2 (germline): SQVTM, ANQGSEA. Trimming cost V 6 bases and J 5 bases; bases outside gene matches: 5. The CDR3 extends over 13 amino acids. The CDR3 DNA follows: TGCAGCGTAGGACAGGGGAAAGACAATGAGCAGTTCTTC. Protein product: CSVGQGKDNEQFF.

The V and J genes are TRBV11-2 and TRBJ2-1; 12 bases agree with TRBD2. The CDR3 spans 13 residues. The J segment lost 6 bases and the V segment lost 11 bases, leaving 5 bases of the junction unmatched. The germline CDR1 and CDR2 sequences are SGHAT and FQNNGV. The CDR3 region is CAGGGLAGNEQFF. In DNA form, the CDR3 reads TGTGCCGGGGGGGGACTAGCGGGCAATGAGCAGTTCTTC.

This sequence joins TRBV7-2 and TRBJ2-3; TRBD1 is a possible D gene (5 bases). Germline V CDR1 and CDR2: SGHTA, FQGNSA. The CDR3 covers 13 residues. The V gene lost 5 bases and the J gene lost 5 bases, with 11 bases spanning the gap. CDR3 sequence: CASSVAGLDTQYF. The DNA for the CDR3 is TGTGCCAGCAGCGTCGCAGGGCTAGATACGCAGTATTTT.

The J gene is TRBJ2-7, the V gene TRBV7-2; 11 bases align to TRBD2. Germline loops: CDR1 SGHTA, CDR2 FQGNSA. Trimming removed 5 bases from V and 5 bases from J; junction bases left unmatched: 8. CDR3 length: 15 residues. CDR3 residues: CASSRPLAGAHEQYF. The CDR3, as DNA: TGTGCCAGCAGCCGCCCACTAGCGGGAGCCCACGAGCAGTACTTC. Drawing the rest from reference TRBV7-2 and TRBJ2-7, the complete variable domain is GAGVSQSPSNKVTEKGKDVELRCDPISGHTALYWYRQSLGQGLEFLIYFQGNSAPDKSGLPSDRFSAERTGGSVSTLTIQRTQQEDSAVYLCASSRPLAGAHEQYFGPGTRLTVT.

The chain links TRBV11-2 to TRBJ1-4; D is uncertain. V lost 1 base and J 6 bases, leaving 12 bases between the germline ends. Germline lookup yields CDR1 SGHAT and CDR2 FQNNGV. This CDR3 region has 15 residues. CDR3 region: CASSLGSIRDEKLFF. In nucleotides, the CDR3 is TGTGCCAGCAGCTTAGGGAGTATACGGGATGAAAAACTGTTTTTT.

V is TRBV6-6 and J is TRBJ2-7; 8 nucleotides match TRBD1. The CDR3 loop spans 15 amino acids. Per germline, CDR1 MNHNY and CDR2 SVGAGI (reference sequence). V lost 7 bases, J lost 6 bases, and 14 bases stayed unmatched. The CDR3 region has the DNA TGTGCCAGCACCGATATGGGACAGGTAGACGGCGAGCAGTACTTC. Encoded protein: CASTDMGQVDGEQYF.

This chain joins TRBV7-6 and TRBJ1-3; D perhaps matches TRBD1 (6 bases). V was pared by 5 bases and J by 3 bases, with 17 bases between. The length of the CDR3 is 16 residues. Germline V gene data show CDR1 as SGHVS and CDR2 as FNYEAQ. The CDR3 DNA follows: TGTGCCAGCAGCGCTTCGGGGCAGGGGTATGGAAACACCATATATTTT. It specifies CASSASGQGYGNTIYF. The full variable domain, rest sourced from reference TRBV7-6 and TRBJ1-3, is GAGVSQSPRYKVTKRGQDVALRCDPISGHVSLYWYRQALGQGPEFLTYFNYEAQQDKSGLPNDRFSAERPEGSISTLTIQRTEQRDSAMYRCASSASGQGYGNTIYFGEGSWLTVV.

V gene TRBV19 combines with J gene TRBJ2-7; 10 bases map to TRBD2. The CDR3 has 13 residues. The germline V gene has CDR1 LNHDA and CDR2 SQIVND (reference sequence). V dropped 7 bases and J dropped 7; count of bases not matched to a gene: 7. CDR3 in amino acids: CASKSSLAGEQYF. In DNA, the CDR3 is TGTGCCAGTAAAAGCTCACTAGCGGGGGAGCAGTACTTC.

The rearrangement uses TRBV6-5 and TRBJ1-1; D perhaps matches TRBD1 (5 bases). V lost 6 bases and J lost 3, with 8 bases in between. Germline V gene sequence: CDR1 MNHEY, CDR2 SVGAGI. The CDR3 covers 12 residues. The CDR3 protein is CASRGGYTEAFF. CDR3 bases: TGTGCCAGCAGGGGGGGATACACTGAAGCTTTCTTT.

The chain is built from TRBV19 and TRBJ2-5; 10 bases align to TRBD2. Germline CDR1 LNHDA, CDR2 SQIVND (reference sequence). The CDR3 extends over 15 amino acids. V lost 2 bases, J lost 3 bases, and 3 bases stayed unmatched. The CDR3 nucleotides read TGTGCCAGTAGTATAACAGGACTAGCGGAAGAGACCCAGTACTTC. It encodes CASSITGLAEETQYF. Complete variable domain (other parts from reference TRBV19 and TRBJ2-5): DGGITQSPKYLFRKEGQNVTLSCEQNLNHDAMYWYRQDPGQGLRLIYYSQIVNDFQKGDIAEGYSVSREKKESFPLTVTSAQKNPTAFYLCASSITGLAEETQYFGPGTRLLVL.

The chain recombines TRBV16 with TRBJ1-1, with 7 bases lining up with TRBD1. This CDR3 region has 15 residues. Trimming took 2 bases from V and 4 from J; bases not matched to a gene: 7. Germline V gives CDR1 KGHSY, CDR2 FQNENV. The CDR3 DNA is TGTGCCAGCAGCCAAACGTCAGGGGGAATCACTGAAGCTTTCTTT. Its translation: CASSQTSGGITEAFF.

This sequence joins TRBV5-1 and TRBJ2-5; D possibly uses TRBD1 or TRBD2 (7 bases each). This CDR3 region has 15 residues. CDR1 and CDR2 (germline): SGHRS, YFSETQ. V lost 7 bases and J 0 bases, leaving 16 bases between the germline ends. CDR3 loop: CASSQGGVNQETQYF. The CDR3 nucleotides read TGCGCCAGCTCGCAGGGGGGGGTAAACCAAGAGACCCAGTACTTC.

The chain joins TRBV28 to TRBJ1-6; D unresolved. The germline V and J ends were trimmed by 1 base and 9 bases, with 19 bases remaining between them. Germline-derived CDR1 and CDR2 are MDHEN and SYDVKM. The CDR3 spans 17 residues. As DNA, the CDR3 is TGTGCCAGCAGTTTATATATGGGAACGGGGTTCGGTTCACCCCTCCACTTT. It specifies CASSLYMGTGFGSPLHF.

The rearrangement links TRBV29-1 to TRBJ1-2; D call uncertain. Trimming stripped 2 bases from V and 5 bases from J, with 6 bases between. CDR1 and CDR2 (germline): SQVTM, ANQGSEA. CDR3 length: 11 amino acids. DNA of the CDR3: TGCAGCGTTGAAAGCGTTTATGGCTACACCTTC. This encodes CSVESVYGYTF.

The chain recombines TRBV18 with TRBJ1-4; D is unclear. Trimming left V 5 bases short and J 0 bases short, with 16 bases between. This CDR3 is 17 amino acids long. Germline V gene sequence: CDR1 KGHSH, CDR2 LQKENI. The CDR3 region has the DNA TGTGCCAGCTCAAAAAACAGCAGAATGGCAACTAATGAAAAACTGTTTTTT. Its protein product is CASSKNSRMATNEKLFF.

The chain joins TRBV7-9 to TRBJ1-4, with TRBD1 identical over 7 bases. Germline assignment: CDR1 SEHNR and CDR2 FQNEAQ (reference sequence). The CDR3 is 14 residues long. Trimming at V came to 5 bases and at J to 4 bases, leaving 4 bases not matched to a gene. The CDR3 protein is CASSQGQLNEKLFF. DNA of the CDR3: TGTGCCAGCAGCCAGGGACAGCTTAATGAAAAACTGTTTTTT.

CDR3 bases: TGTGCCAGCAGCCCAGGAGCGGGGGCGAACACCGGGGAGCTGTTTTTT. Protein: CASSPGAGANTGELFF. The J gene is TRBJ2-2, the V gene TRBV7-3; 8 nucleotides agree with TRBD2. This CDR3 has 16 amino acids. Germline CDR1 is SGHTA and CDR2 is FQGTGA. The trim removed 5 bases at V and 0 bases at J, leaving 5 bases unmatched.

This chain links TRBV6-1 with TRBJ2-7, with 10 bases lining up with TRBD1. The CDR3 sequence is 14 residues long. Per the germline V gene, CDR1 is MNHNS and CDR2 is SASEGT. The ends lost 6 bases at V and 7 bases at J; junction bases unmatched: 9. The CDR3 here is CASRGDRGRGEQYF. Here the CDR3 DNA reads TGTGCCAGCAGAGGGGACAGGGGAAGAGGGGAGCAGTACTTC.

The CDR3: CASMANLRMLEDIQYF. CDR3 DNA sequence: TGCGCCAGCATGGCTAATCTCCGGATGCTAGAGGACATTCAGTACTTC. This rearrangement joins TRBV10-1 to TRBJ2-4; D is uncertain. Deletions cut 7 bases from V and 8 bases from J, with 24 bases between. The CDR3 has 16 residues. CDR1 and CDR2 from the germline V gene are WNHNN and SYGVQD (reference sequence).

The chain joins TRBV5-1 to TRBJ1-2; no firm D call. V was shortened by 5 bases and J by 6 bases, with 17 bases between the two germline ends. The CDR3 has 14 amino acids. Germline values: CDR1 SGHRS, CDR2 YFSETQ. CDR3 DNA: TGCGCCAGCAGATTTGGGCTCAGGACCGATGGCTACACCTTC. Translating it yields CASRFGLRTDGYTF. The whole variable domain, remainder taken from reference TRBV5-1 and TRBJ1-2, is KAGVTQTPRYLIKTRGQQVTLSCSPISGHRSVSWYQQTPGQGLQFLFEYFSETQRNKGNFPGRFSGRQFSNSRSEMNVSTLELGDSALYLCASRFGLRTDGYTFGSGTRLTVV.

The CDR3: CASSRGGPGDTQYF. The DNA of the CDR3 is TGTGCCAGCAGCCGGGGGGGCCCAGGGGATACGCAGTATTTT. V gene TRBV11-2 combines with J gene TRBJ2-3; 8 nucleotides align to TRBD2. Germline lookup yields CDR1 SGHAT and CDR2 FQNNGV. V lost 5 bases and J lost 6; bases outside the gene matches: 7. CDR3 length equals 14 residues.

This rearrangement joins TRBV10-1 to TRBJ2-3, with unresolved D. CDR3 length: 13 amino acids. Germline V CDR1 and CDR2: WNHNN, SYGVQD (reference sequence). Trimming pared 5 bases from V and 1 base from J, leaving 7 bases between. The CDR3 here is CASSFGGTDTQYF. As DNA, the CDR3 is TGCGCCAGCAGTTTTGGGGGCACAGATACGCAGTATTTT.

The chain's CDR3 is CASSLYSVTNTEAFF. CDR3 coding DNA: TGTGCCAGCAGTTTATATTCAGTAACGAACACTGAAGCTTTCTTT. This chain links TRBV27 with TRBJ1-1; no reliable D call. Germline V CDR1 and CDR2: MNHEY, SMNVEV (reference sequence). This CDR3 region has 15 residues. Trimming cost V 1 base and J 1 base, with 10 bases left between them.

This clone turned up a few times. The rearrangement uses TRBV7-2 and TRBJ2-1, with D unresolved. The V end was cut by 5 bases, the J end by 5 bases, with 4 bases between. Germline values: CDR1 SGHTA, CDR2 FQGNSA. There are 11 residues in the CDR3. The CDR3 region is CASSKNNEQFF. CDR3 DNA sequence: TGTGCCAGCAGCAAAAACAATGAGCAGTTCTTC. Full variable domain (outside the CDR3, taken from reference TRBV7-2 and TRBJ2-1): GAGVSQSPSNKVTEKGKDVELRCDPISGHTALYWYRQSLGQGLEFLIYFQGNSAPDKSGLPSDRFSAERTGGSVSTLTIQRTQQEDSAVYLCASSKNNEQFFGPGTRLTVL.

The genes are TRBV2 and TRBJ1-2, with D possibly TRBD1 on 6 matching bases. Germline CDR1 SNHLY, CDR2 FYNNEI. The CDR3 runs to 14 residues. V was trimmed by 6 bases and J by 1 base, leaving 12 bases between them. The chain's CDR3 is CASRTGGLNYGYTF. In DNA form, the CDR3 reads TGTGCCAGCAGGACGGGGGGCCTTAACTATGGCTACACCTTC.

The genes are TRBV5-6 and TRBJ2-5; D unclear. V lost 2 bases and J 9 bases, leaving 8 bases between the germline ends. The CDR3 is 11 residues long. Germline loops: CDR1 SGHDT, CDR2 YYEEEE. CDR3 nucleotides: TGTGCCAGCAGCTTCCGGTTTTCCCAGTACTTC. It codes for CASSFRFSQYF.

V is TRBV5-4 and J is TRBJ2-3; D gene uncertain. Between the trimmed V and J ends, which lost 4 bases and 2 bases, there was a span of 14 bases. This CDR3 spans 15 amino acids. Germline CDR1 is SGHNT and CDR2 is YYREEE (reference sequence). CDR3 sequence reads: CASSEDGALTDTQYF. CDR3 nucleotides: TGTGCCAGCAGCGAGGACGGAGCACTCACAGATACGCAGTATTTT.

The V and J genes are TRBV11-2 and TRBJ2-3, with D unclear. This CDR3 is built from 13 residues. Trimming shortened V by 8 bases and J by 5 bases, and 14 bases separated the two germline ends. The germline V gene encodes CDR1 SGHAT and CDR2 FQNNGV. The DNA for the CDR3 is TGTGCCAGCCGCGAGCAGACCGGAGATACGCAGTATTTT. Translating it yields CASREQTGDTQYF.

The chain uses TRBV7-9 and TRBJ2-1; no clear D. V shed 5 bases and J shed 7 bases, with 21 bases lying between them. The CDR3 sequence is 16 residues long. Per germline, CDR1 SEHNR and CDR2 FQNEAQ (reference sequence). The CDR3 here is CASSPGRTGINNEQFF. CDR3 sequence (DNA): TGTGCCAGCAGCCCCGGAAGAACCGGAATTAATAATGAGCAGTTCTTC.

To note about this clone: The same CDR3 arises from other DNA sequences in this sample as well. V is TRBV7-2 and J is TRBJ1-1; D gene unclear. The germline gives CDR1 SGHTA, CDR2 FQGNSA. This CDR3 comprises 13 residues. Deletions cut 2 bases from V and 1 base from J, with 5 bases between. The CDR3 protein is CASSLRRNTEAFF. CDR3 sequence (DNA): TGTGCCAGCAGCTTACGAAGGAACACTGAAGCTTTCTTT. Using reference TRBV7-2 and TRBJ1-1 for the parts outside the CDR3, the full variable domain is GAGVSQSPSNKVTEKGKDVELRCDPISGHTALYWYRQSLGQGLEFLIYFQGNSAPDKSGLPSDRFSAERTGGSVSTLTIQRTQQEDSAVYLCASSLRRNTEAFFGQGTRLTVV.

The chain carries TRBV5-1 and TRBJ2-3; TRBD1 is a possible D gene (5 bases). The V gene's germline CDR1 is SGHRS and CDR2 YFSETQ. The CDR3 has 15 amino acids. Trimming removed 0 bases at V and 1 base at J, with 9 bases between. The CDR3 DNA is TGCGCCAGCAGCTTGGGGGGCAGACGCACAGATACGCAGTATTTT. It is translated as CASSLGGRRTDTQYF.